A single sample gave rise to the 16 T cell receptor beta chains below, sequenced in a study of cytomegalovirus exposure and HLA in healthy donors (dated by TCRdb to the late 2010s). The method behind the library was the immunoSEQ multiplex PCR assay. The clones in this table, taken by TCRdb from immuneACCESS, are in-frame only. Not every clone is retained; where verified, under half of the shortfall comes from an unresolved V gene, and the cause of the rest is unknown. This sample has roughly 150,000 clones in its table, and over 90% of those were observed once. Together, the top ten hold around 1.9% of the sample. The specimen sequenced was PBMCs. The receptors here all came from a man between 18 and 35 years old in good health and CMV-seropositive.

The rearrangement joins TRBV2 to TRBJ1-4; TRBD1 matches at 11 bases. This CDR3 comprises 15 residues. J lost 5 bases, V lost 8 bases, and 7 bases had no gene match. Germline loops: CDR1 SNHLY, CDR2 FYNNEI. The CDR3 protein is CASRRDRGGNEKLFF. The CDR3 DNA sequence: TGTGCCAGCCGCCGGGACAGGGGGGGAAATGAAAAACTGTTTTTT.

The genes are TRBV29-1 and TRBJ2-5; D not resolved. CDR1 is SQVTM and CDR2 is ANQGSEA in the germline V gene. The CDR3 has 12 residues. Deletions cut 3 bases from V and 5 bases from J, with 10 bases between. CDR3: CSVDWVGETQYF. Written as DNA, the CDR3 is TGCAGCGTTGATTGGGTCGGGGAGACCCAGTACTTC.

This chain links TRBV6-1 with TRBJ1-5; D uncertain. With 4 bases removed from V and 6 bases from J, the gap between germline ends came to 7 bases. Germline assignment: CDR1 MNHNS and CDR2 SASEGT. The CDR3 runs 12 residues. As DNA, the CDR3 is TGTGCCAGCAGTGTGGGGAGTCAGCCCCAGCATTTT. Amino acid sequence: CASSVGSQPQHF.

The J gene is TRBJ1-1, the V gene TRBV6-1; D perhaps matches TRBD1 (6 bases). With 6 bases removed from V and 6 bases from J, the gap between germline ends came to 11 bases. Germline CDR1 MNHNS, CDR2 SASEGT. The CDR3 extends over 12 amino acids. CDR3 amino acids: CASRQGESEAFF. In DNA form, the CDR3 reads TGTGCCAGCAGACAGGGAGAATCTGAAGCTTTCTTT.

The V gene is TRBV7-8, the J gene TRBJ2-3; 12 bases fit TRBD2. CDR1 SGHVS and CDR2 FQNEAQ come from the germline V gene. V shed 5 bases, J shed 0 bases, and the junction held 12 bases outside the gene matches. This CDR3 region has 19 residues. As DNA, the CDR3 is TGTGCCAGCAGCCCGGCGGTGCTAGCGGGAGGGGAGAGCACAGATACGCAGTATTTT. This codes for CASSPAVLAGGESTDTQYF.

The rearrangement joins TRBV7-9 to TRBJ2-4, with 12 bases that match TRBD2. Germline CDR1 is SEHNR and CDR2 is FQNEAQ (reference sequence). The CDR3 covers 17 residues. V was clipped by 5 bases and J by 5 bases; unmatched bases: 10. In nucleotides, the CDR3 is TGTGCCAGCAGCCCCCCAGGACTAGCGGGGCCCGAAAACATTCAGTACTTC. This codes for CASSPPGLAGPENIQYF.

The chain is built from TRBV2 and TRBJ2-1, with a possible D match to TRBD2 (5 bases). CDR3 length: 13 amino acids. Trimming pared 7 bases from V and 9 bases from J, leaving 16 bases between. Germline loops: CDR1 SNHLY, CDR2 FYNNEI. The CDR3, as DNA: TGTGCCAGCACCGAGCCCGGGAATGGTGAGCAGTTCTTC. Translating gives CASTEPGNGEQFF.

This CDR3 is CASSLNRLDTEAFF. CDR3 bases: TGTGCCAGCAGCTTAAACAGGCTCGACACTGAAGCTTTCTTT. The rearrangement joins TRBV11-3 to TRBJ1-1, with D perhaps matching TRBD1 (5 bases). The CDR3 spans 14 residues. V shed 2 bases and J shed 3 bases, with 10 bases lying between them. CDR1 and CDR2 from the germline V gene are SGHNT and YENEEA. Full variable domain (outside the CDR3, taken from reference TRBV11-3 and TRBJ1-1): EAGVVQSPRYKIIEKKQPVAFWCNPISGHNTLYWYLQNLGQGPELLIRYENEEAVDDSQLPKDRFSAERLKGVDSTLKIQPAELGDSAVYLCASSLNRLDTEAFFGQGTRLTVV.

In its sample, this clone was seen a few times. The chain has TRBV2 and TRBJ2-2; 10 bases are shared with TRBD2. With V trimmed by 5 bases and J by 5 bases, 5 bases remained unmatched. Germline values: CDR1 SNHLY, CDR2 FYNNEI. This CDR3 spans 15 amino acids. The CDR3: CASSLAGVGTGELFF. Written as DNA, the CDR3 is TGTGCCAGCAGTCTAGCGGGAGTTGGTACCGGGGAGCTGTTTTTT.

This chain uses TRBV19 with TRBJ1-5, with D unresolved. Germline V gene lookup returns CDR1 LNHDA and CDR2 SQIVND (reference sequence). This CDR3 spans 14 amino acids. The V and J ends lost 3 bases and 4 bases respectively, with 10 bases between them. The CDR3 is CASSIEGGNQPQHF. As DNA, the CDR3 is TGTGCCAGTAGTATCGAGGGAGGGAATCAGCCCCAGCATTTT.

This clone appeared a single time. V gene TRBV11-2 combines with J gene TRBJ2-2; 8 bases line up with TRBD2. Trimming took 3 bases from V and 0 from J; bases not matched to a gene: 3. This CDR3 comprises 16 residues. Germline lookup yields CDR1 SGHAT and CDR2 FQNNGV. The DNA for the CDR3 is TGTGCCAGCAGCTTGACTAGCGTTACGAACACCGGGGAGCTGTTTTTT. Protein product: CASSLTSVTNTGELFF.

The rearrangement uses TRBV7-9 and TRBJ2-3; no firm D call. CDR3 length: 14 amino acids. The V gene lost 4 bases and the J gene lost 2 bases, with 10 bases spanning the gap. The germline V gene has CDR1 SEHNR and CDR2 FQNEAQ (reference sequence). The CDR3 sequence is CASSSLLFTDTQYF. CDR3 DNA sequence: TGTGCCAGCAGCTCTTTACTTTTCACAGATACGCAGTATTTT.

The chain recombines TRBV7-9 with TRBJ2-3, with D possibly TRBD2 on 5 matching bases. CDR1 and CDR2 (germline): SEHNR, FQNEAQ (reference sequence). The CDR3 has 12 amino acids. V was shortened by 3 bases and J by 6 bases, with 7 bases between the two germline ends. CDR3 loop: CASSFTRDTQYF. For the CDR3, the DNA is TGTGCCAGCAGCTTTACTAGGGATACGCAGTATTTT. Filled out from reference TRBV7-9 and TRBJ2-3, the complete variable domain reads DTGVSQNPRHKITKRGQNVTFRCDPISEHNRLYWYRQTLGQGPEFLTYFQNEAQLEKSRLLSDRFSAERPKGSFSTLEIQRTEQGDSAMYLCASSFTRDTQYFGPGTRLTVL.

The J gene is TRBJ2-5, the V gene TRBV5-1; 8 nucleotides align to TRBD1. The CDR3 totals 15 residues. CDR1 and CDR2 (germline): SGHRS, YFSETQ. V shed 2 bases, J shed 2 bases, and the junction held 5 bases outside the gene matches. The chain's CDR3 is CASSFTTGGQETQYF. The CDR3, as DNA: TGCGCCAGCAGCTTCACTACAGGGGGTCAAGAGACCCAGTACTTC.

The CDR3 sequence: CASHPGGGYYGYTF. Here the CDR3 DNA reads TGTGCCAGTCACCCTGGGGGCGGCTACTATGGCTACACCTTC. The chain carries TRBV7-2 and TRBJ1-2, with D maybe TRBD1 (6 bases). Deletions cut 9 bases from V and 3 bases from J, with 17 bases between. The germline CDR1 and CDR2 sequences are SGHTA and FQGNSA. The CDR3 consists of 14 residues.

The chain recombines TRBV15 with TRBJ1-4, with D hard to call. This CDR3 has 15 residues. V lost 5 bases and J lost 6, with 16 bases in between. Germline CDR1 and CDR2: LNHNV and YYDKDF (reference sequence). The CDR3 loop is CATSGLEGVDEKLFF. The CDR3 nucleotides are TGTGCCACCAGCGGTCTTGAGGGAGTTGATGAAAAACTGTTTTTT.